One and the same sample provided the 3 T cell receptor beta chains below, sequenced in a study of T cell responses to AZD1222 COVID-19 vaccine. Sequencing was performed with immunoSEQ multiplex PCR; in TCRdb, only in-frame clones are kept and a portion is missing. The table shows roughly 180,000 clones, with 88% occurring only once. The specimen comprised peripheral blood, sampled on day 0 of AZD1222 vaccination. The receptors stem from an adult in good health.

This clone was observed once. DNA of the CDR3: TGTGCCAGCAGCTTAGGGGGGTTTGGGGGCGAGCCCCAGCATTTT. It translates to CASSLGGFGGEPQHF. The chain recombines TRBV7-2 with TRBJ1-5; maybe TRBD1 (6 bases). The CDR3 loop spans 15 amino acids. The V gene's germline CDR1 is SGHTA and CDR2 FQGNSA. V was shortened by 1 base and J by 8 bases, with 15 bases between the two germline ends.

The rearrangement joins TRBV7-9 to TRBJ2-3; no clear D. Trimming cost V 0 bases and J 2 bases, with 12 bases left between them. Germline lookup yields CDR1 SEHNR and CDR2 FQNEAQ (reference sequence). The CDR3 consists of 16 residues. CDR3 region: CASSLAALADTDTQYF. In DNA, the CDR3 is TGTGCCAGCAGCTTAGCCGCCTTGGCAGACACAGATACGCAGTATTTT.

The sample holds a few counts of this clone. V gene TRBV27 combines with J gene TRBJ1-6, with D perhaps matching TRBD1 (6 bases). Germline lookup yields CDR1 MNHEY and CDR2 SMNVEV (reference sequence). This CDR3 is 15 amino acids long. V was pared by 1 base and J by 4 bases, with 8 bases between. The CDR3, as DNA: TGTGCCAGCAGTTTATACAGGGCTTATAATTCACCCCTCCACTTT. Translated: CASSLYRAYNSPLHF.